Each of the 13 T cell receptor beta chains below was sequenced from the same sample in a study of identical twins (dated by TCRdb to about 2016). Library preparation employed 5' RACE. These reads were obtained on an Illumina HiSeq 2000. The raw public data were reprocessed by TCRdb itself: fastp quality trimming at Q25, MiXCR clonotype calling, in-frame beta chains only. Every distinct CDR3 protein forms one entry, paired with its most common genes and DNA. In this sample the table shows hundreds of thousands of distinct CDR3 sequences, roughly 7.1% of which occur a single time. The ten biggest clones cover roughly 1.6% of the sample. These data were likewise used in another study, on yellow fever vaccine responses in identical twins.

Specimen: PBMCs. The receptors were gathered from a young woman in good health.

This clonotype was seen a few times. The genes are TRBV29-1 and TRBJ1-1, with D perhaps matching TRBD1 (6 bases). Germline loops: CDR1 SQVTM, CDR2 ANQGSEA. The CDR3 runs 14 residues. V was clipped by 4 bases and J by 3 bases, with 15 bases between them. CDR3 sequence reads: CSVVPWTAHTEAFF. The CDR3 bases are TGCAGCGTTGTTCCCTGGACAGCCCACACTGAAGCTTTCTTT.

This clonotype was seen ten or more times. The chain recombines TRBV12-3 or TRBV12-4 with TRBJ2-1, with D uncertain. V was clipped by 3 bases and J by 3 bases, with 18 bases between them. This CDR3 spans 17 amino acids. The CDR3, as DNA: TGTGCCAGCAGTTTTTCCGGTACACTCGCTTTCTACAATGAGCAGTTCTTC. Its protein is CASSFSGTLAFYNEQFF.

This chain links TRBV15 with TRBJ1-5; the D gene is possibly TRBD1 (5 bases). The CDR3 consists of 15 residues. The V and J ends lost 0 bases and 2 bases respectively, with 8 bases between them. Germline V gene lookup returns CDR1 LNHNV and CDR2 YYDKDF (reference sequence). The CDR3 loop reads CATSREGGGNQPQHF. The CDR3 DNA follows: TGTGCCACCAGCAGAGAGGGGGGTGGCAATCAGCCCCAGCATTTT.

V is TRBV5-1 and J is TRBJ1-2; 7 bases are shared with TRBD1. The CDR3 sequence is 15 residues long. J lost 2 bases, V lost 3 bases, and 7 bases had no gene match. Germline V CDR1 and CDR2: SGHRS, YFSETQ. The CDR3 is CASSSTGTVNYGYTF. In nucleotides, the CDR3 is TGCGCCAGCAGCTCGACCGGGACAGTGAACTATGGCTACACCTTC.

This clonotype was counted many times. The V gene is TRBV29-1, the J gene TRBJ1-5, with D uncertain. Germline CDR1 reads SQVTM; CDR2 reads ANQGSEA. CDR3 length: 14 amino acids. Trimming left V 4 bases short and J 4 bases short, with 14 bases between. CDR3 sequence reads: CSVALGVGNQPQHF. Here the CDR3 DNA reads TGCAGCGTTGCGTTGGGAGTAGGGAATCAGCCCCAGCATTTT.

This clonotype was seen more than once but under ten times. CDR3 protein: CASSLGQGANDEQYF. DNA for the CDR3: TGTGCCAGCAGCTTAGGACAGGGGGCCAACGACGAGCAGTACTTC. The chain has TRBV7-9 and TRBJ2-7, with 10 bases fitting TRBD1. With V trimmed by 1 base and J by 5 bases, 5 bases remained unmatched. The germline V gene encodes CDR1 SEHNR and CDR2 FQNEAQ (reference sequence). The CDR3 has 15 amino acids.

There are many counts of this clonotype. The chain has TRBV12-3 or TRBV12-4 and TRBJ2-3; tentatively, D is TRBD1 or TRBD2 (5 bases each). Trimming removed 5 bases at V and 5 bases at J, with 20 bases between. The CDR3 has 16 residues. CDR3 residues: CASSGYVGDRVDTQYF. In DNA form, the CDR3 reads TGTGCCAGCAGTGGATATGTAGGGGACCGCGTAGATACGCAGTATTTT.

The sample holds many counts of this clonotype. The chain joins TRBV29-1 to TRBJ2-6; 9 nucleotides agree with TRBD1. The J segment lost 0 bases and the V segment lost 3 bases, leaving 6 bases of the junction unmatched. The V gene's germline CDR1 is SQVTM and CDR2 ANQGSEA. The CDR3 is made up of 17 amino acids. The DNA of the CDR3 is TGCAGCGTTGAGGGACAGGGAGGCCTCTCTGGGGCCAACGTCCTGACTTTC. Translation: CSVEGQGGLSGANVLTF.

This clonotype was counted only a few times. The chain uses TRBV5-1 and TRBJ2-5; the D gene is possibly TRBD2 (6 bases). The V end was cut by 4 bases, the J end by 0 bases, with 13 bases between. Germline V gene data show CDR1 as SGHRS and CDR2 as YFSETQ. This CDR3 has 15 amino acids. In DNA form, the CDR3 reads TGCGCCAGCAGCAAGACTAGAGGTGACCAAGAGACCCAGTACTTC. This gives the protein CASSKTRGDQETQYF.

This clonotype was detected a few times. The rearrangement links TRBV7-9 to TRBJ2-1, with D possibly TRBD2 on 6 matching bases. The CDR3 covers 15 residues. Trimming shortened V by 5 bases and J by 1 base, and 12 bases separated the two germline ends. From germline, CDR1 is SEHNR and CDR2 FQNEAQ (reference sequence). This CDR3 reads CASSHSGGSYNEQFF. The CDR3 region has the DNA TGTGCCAGCAGCCACTCAGGAGGGTCCTACAATGAGCAGTTCTTC.

This clonotype was picked up a small number of times. The chain uses TRBV16 and TRBJ2-1; TRBD2 might be the D (6 bases). The CDR3 is 11 residues long. V shed 4 bases and J shed 12 bases, with 10 bases lying between them. Germline V gives CDR1 KGHSY, CDR2 FQNENV. Written as DNA, the CDR3 is TGTGCCAGCAGCCGGGGACTTCGGCAGTTCTTC. As protein: CASSRGLRQFF.

The chain recombines TRBV10-3 with TRBJ1-1; a weak D match, TRBD1 (5 bases). CDR1 is ENHRY and CDR2 is SYGVKD in the germline V gene. The CDR3 has 12 residues. Trimming left V 10 bases short and J 5 bases short, with 14 bases between. For the CDR3, the DNA is TGTGCCACCTCGGGGGGAGCGACTGAAGCTTTCTTT. This encodes CATSGGATEAFF.

This chain connects TRBV20-1 to TRBJ1-4; D is possibly TRBD1 (5 bases). Trimming removed 1 base at V and 8 bases at J, with 8 bases between. The CDR3 spans 12 residues. Germline V gene lookup returns CDR1 DFQATT and CDR2 SNEGSKA (reference sequence). The CDR3 is CSARVGGEKLFF. The CDR3 DNA reads as TGCAGTGCTAGAGTTGGGGGAGAAAAACTGTTTTTT.